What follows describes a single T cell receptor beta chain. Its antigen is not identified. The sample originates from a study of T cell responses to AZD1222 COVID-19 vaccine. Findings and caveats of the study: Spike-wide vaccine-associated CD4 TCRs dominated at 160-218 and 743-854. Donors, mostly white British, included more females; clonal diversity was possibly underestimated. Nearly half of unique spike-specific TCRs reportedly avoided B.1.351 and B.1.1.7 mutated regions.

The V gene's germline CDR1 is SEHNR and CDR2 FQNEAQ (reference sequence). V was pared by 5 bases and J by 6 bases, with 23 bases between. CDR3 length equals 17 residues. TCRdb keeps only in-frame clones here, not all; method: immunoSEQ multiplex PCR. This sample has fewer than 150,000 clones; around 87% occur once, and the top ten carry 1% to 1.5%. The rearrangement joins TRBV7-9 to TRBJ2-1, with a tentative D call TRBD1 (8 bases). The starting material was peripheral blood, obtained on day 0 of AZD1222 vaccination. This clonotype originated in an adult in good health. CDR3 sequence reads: CASSPQGGPPGGNEQFF. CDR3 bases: TGTGCCAGCAGCCCACAGGGGGGCCCTCCGGGGGGCAATGAGCAGTTCTTC.